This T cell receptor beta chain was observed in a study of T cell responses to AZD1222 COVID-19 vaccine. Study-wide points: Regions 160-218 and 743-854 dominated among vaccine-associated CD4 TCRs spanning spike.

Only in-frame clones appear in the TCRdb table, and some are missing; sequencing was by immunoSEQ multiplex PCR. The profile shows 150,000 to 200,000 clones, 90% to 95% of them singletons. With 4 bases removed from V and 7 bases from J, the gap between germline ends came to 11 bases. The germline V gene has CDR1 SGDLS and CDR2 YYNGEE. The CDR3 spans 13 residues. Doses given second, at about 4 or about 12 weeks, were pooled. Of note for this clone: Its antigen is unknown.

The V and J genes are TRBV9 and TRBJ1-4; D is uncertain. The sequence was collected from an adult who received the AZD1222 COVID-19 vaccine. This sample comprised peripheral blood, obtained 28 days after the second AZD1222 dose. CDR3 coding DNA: TGTGCCAGCAGCCCGTCTTGGGGTGAAAAACTGTTTTTT. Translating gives CASSPSWGEKLFF.